These T cell receptor beta chains were read from a single sample in a study of blood T cells in healthy people across ages. TCRdb reprocessed the 5' RACE reads via MiXCR and lists one record per CDR3 protein. The sample carries some 730,000 distinct CDR3 sequences, about 20% recorded once. Sequencing was done on a sample of blood. All receptors derive from a man between 65 and 85 years old in good health. The CDR3 runs from the conserved cysteine through the conserved F or W. The D gene is left open where the match is weak. The size of a clone is reported for some rows only, either as once, few or many, or as a class for expanded clones.

clone_size,j_call,v_call,d_call,cdr3_nt,cdr3_aa
NA,TRBJ1-1,TRBV12-3/TRBV12-4,NA,TGTGCCAGCAGTTTCACGTCTGAAGCTTTCTTT,CASSFTSEAFF
NA,TRBJ2-3,TRBV12-3/TRBV12-4,NA,TGTGCCAGCAGTTCACGAGAGAGTAGAGATACGCAGTATTTT,CASSSRESRDTQYF
few,TRBJ2-3,TRBV29-1,NA,TGCAGCGTTGATGAGGGGGGAGTCGTCACAGATACGCAGTATTTT,CSVDEGGVVTDTQYF
many,TRBJ2-3,TRBV20-1,TRBD2,TGCAGTGCTAGGTTGCTAGCGGGGGGTACAGATACGCAGTATTTT,CSARLLAGGTDTQYF
few,TRBJ2-7,TRBV6-5,TRBD2,TGTGCCAGCAGGTCTAGCGGGCTCACCTACGAGCAGTACTTC,CASRSSGLTYEQYF
few,TRBJ1-1,TRBV6-6,NA,TGTGCCAGCAGTTACGGGGGGCTTGAAGCTTTCTTT,CASSYGGLEAFF
few,TRBJ1-4,TRBV10-3,TRBD1,TGTGCCGCCGGACAGGGGGCAACTAATGAAAAACTGTTTTTT,CAAGQGATNEKLFF
NA,TRBJ2-5,TRBV5-1,NA,TGCGCCAGCAGCTTGACAGGGATCGGGGAGACCCAGTACTTC,CASSLTGIGETQYF
few,TRBJ2-1,TRBV2,NA,TGTGCCAGCAGAGGACCAGTTAGCTCCTACAATGAGCAGTTCTTC,CASRGPVSSYNEQFF
NA,TRBJ2-5,TRBV29-1,NA,TGCAGCGTTAGACCCTCCCAAGAGACCCAGTACTTC,CSVRPSQETQYF
NA,TRBJ1-5,TRBV5-1,NA,TGCGCCAGCAGCCCTGACACCAATCAGCCCCAGCATTTT,CASSPDTNQPQHF
NA,TRBJ2-5,TRBV6-5,NA,TGTGCCAGCAGTTACTCGTGGGGACAAGAGACCCAGTACTTC,CASSYSWGQETQYF
NA,TRBJ1-2,TRBV7-2,NA,TGTGCCAGCAGCTTAGATGGGGGAAGCTATGGCTACACCTTC,CASSLDGGSYGYTF
few,TRBJ2-4,TRBV12-3/TRBV12-4,NA,TGTGCCAGCAGTTTTGCAGCTGCCAAAAACATTCAGTACTTC,CASSFAAAKNIQYF
few,TRBJ2-1,TRBV5-1,NA,TGCGCCAGCGGCCAGGTCGTGGGATACAATGAGCAGTTCTTC,CASGQVVGYNEQFF
NA,TRBJ2-7,TRBV5-1,TRBD1,TGCGCCAGCAGCTCGGGACAGGGGGTTCTCGAGCAGTACTTC,CASSSGQGVLEQYF
NA,TRBJ2-1,TRBV13,NA,TGTGCCAGCAGCTACAGGTACAATGAGCAGTTCTTC,CASSYRYNEQFF
many,TRBJ2-1,TRBV7-9,TRBD2,TGTGCCAGCACCTTAGGGGAGGGGCAGTTCTTC,CASTLGEGQFF
NA,TRBJ1-5,TRBV19,TRBD1,TGTGCCAGTATCGGGACAGGGAAGAGGTATAGCAATCAGCCCCAGCATTTT,CASIGTGKRYSNQPQHF
few,TRBJ1-2,TRBV29-1,TRBD1,TGCAGCGTGAACACAGGGGGCGGTGACTATGGCTACACCTTC,CSVNTGGGDYGYTF
many,TRBJ1-5,TRBV28,NA,TGTGCCAGCAGTTCTTCTAGCAATCAGCCCCAGCATTTT,CASSSSSNQPQHF
few,TRBJ2-2,TRBV3-1,TRBD2,TGTGCCAGCAGTCGACGGACTAGCGGGGTCACCGGGGAGCTGTTTTTT,CASSRRTSGVTGELFF